This T cell receptor (beta chain) is drawn from a study of T cell responses to AZD1222 COVID-19 vaccine. General study results and limits: There were vaccine-associated CD4 TCRs across spike, dominant at 160-218 and 743-854. Within unmutated variant regions lay the reported targets of nearly half of spike-specific TCRs. Following two doses of AZD1222, Spike-specific TCR breadth and depth rose. The donor cohort was predominantly white British with a female majority, and clonal diversity may have been underestimated.

Per the germline V gene, CDR1 is MNHNS and CDR2 is SASEGT. The CDR3 is 15 amino acids. Unmatched junction bases numbered 9, after V lost 3 bases and J lost 7 bases. TCRdb's table, derived via immunoSEQ multiplex PCR, lists solely in-frame clones and lacks some. The sample yields 84,000 or so clones, 90% seen once. Turning to this clone: Its antigen is as yet unknown.

This chain uses TRBV6-1 with TRBJ2-7, with 10 bases fitting TRBD1. Sequences were derived from peripheral blood, sampled 28 days after the second AZD1222 dose. This TCR derives from an adult who received the AZD1222 COVID-19 vaccine. This chain's CDR3 is CASSDPGQGSWEQYF. CDR3 nucleotide sequence: TGTGCCAGCAGTGATCCGGGACAGGGGTCGTGGGAGCAGTACTTC.